The clone carrying this TCR beta chain was found a few times. The antigen is not known. Each CDR3 protein is one row after TCRdb ran MiXCR on the 5' RACE reads. The sample lists 460,000 or so distinct CDR3 sequences, about 14% occurring once. These data belong to a study of identical twins. General observations from the study: Twin pairs had excess sharing that was weaker in beta out-of-frame sequences.

The CDR3 loop spans 13 amino acids. The V gene end was trimmed by 8 bases and the J gene end by 6 bases; junction bases not matched to a gene: 8. Per germline, CDR1 MNHNS and CDR2 SASEGT. These data were likewise used in another study, on yellow fever vaccine responses in identical twins.

Sample: CD4+ T cells sorted from blood. The V call is TRBV6-1, the J call TRBJ1-1; the match to TRBD1 covers 8 bases. This clonotype was sampled from a woman younger than 30 in good health. CDR3 region: CASRQGLVSEAFF. The CDR3 nucleotides read TGTGCCAGCCGACAGGGGCTCGTCTCTGAAGCTTTCTTT.